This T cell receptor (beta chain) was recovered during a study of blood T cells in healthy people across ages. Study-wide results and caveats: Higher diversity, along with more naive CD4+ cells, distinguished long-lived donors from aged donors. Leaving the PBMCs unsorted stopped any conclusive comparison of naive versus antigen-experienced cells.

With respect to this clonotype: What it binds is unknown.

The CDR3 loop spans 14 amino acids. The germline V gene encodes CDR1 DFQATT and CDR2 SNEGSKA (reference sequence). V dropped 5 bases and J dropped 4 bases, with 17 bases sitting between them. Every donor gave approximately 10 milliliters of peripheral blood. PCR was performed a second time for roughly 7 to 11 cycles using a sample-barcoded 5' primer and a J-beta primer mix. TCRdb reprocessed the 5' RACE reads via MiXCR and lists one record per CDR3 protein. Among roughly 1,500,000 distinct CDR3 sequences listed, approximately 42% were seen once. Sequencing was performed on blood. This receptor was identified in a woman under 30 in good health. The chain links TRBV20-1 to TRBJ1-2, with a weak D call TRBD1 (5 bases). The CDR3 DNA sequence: TGCAGTGCTCCCCCTGCGGGGCGTAGCTATGGCTACACCTTC. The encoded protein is CSAPPAGRSYGYTF.